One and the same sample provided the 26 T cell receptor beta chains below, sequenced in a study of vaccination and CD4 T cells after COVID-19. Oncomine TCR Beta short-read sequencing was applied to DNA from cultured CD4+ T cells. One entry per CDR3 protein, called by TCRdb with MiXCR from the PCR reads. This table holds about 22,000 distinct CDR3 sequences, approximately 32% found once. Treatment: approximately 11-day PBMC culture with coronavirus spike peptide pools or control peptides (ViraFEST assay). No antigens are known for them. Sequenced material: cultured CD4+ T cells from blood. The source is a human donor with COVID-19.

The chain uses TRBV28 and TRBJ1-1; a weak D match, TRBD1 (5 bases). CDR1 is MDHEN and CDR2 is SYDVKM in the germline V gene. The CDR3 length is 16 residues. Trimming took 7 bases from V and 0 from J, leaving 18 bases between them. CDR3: CASKQARSRMNTEAFF. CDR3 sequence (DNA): TGTGCCAGCAAACAGGCCCGGTCCAGGATGAACACTGAAGCTTTCTTT.

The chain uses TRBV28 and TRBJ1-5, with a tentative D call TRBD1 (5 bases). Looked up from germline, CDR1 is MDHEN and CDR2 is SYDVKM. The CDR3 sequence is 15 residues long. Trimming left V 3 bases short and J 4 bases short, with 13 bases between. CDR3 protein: CASSLGQAANQPQHF. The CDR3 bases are TGTGCCAGCAGTTTGGGGCAGGCAGCAAATCAGCCCCAGCATTTT.

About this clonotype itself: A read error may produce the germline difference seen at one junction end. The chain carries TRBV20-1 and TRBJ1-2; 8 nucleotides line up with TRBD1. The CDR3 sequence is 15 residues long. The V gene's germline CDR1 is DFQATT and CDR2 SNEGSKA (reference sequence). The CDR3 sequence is CSAGRPGQGLNGHTF. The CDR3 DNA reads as TGCAGTGCTGGACGTCCAGGACAGGGTTTGAATGGCCACACCTTC.

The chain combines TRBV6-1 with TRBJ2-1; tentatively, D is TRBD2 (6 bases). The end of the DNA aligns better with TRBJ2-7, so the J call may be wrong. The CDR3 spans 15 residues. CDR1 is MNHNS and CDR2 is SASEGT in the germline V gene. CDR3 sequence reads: CASSEWERAPYEQYF. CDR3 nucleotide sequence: TGTGCCAGCAGTGAATGGGAGCGGGCACCCTACGAGCAGTACTTC.

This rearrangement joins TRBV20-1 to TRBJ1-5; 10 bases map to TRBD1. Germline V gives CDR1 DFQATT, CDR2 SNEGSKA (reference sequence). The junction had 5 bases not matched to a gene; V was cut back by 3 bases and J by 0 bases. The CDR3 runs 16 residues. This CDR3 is CSARAGTGASNQPQHF. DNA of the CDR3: TGCAGTGCTAGGGCCGGGACAGGGGCTAGCAATCAGCCCCAGCATTTT.

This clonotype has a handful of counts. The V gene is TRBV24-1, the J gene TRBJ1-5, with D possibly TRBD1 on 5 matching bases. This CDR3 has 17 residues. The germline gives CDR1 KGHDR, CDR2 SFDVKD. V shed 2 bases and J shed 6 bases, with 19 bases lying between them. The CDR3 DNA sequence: TGTGCCACCAGTGATTCAAGACAGATAAGTGGTTTTCAGCCCCAGCATTTT. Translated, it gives CATSDSRQISGFQPQHF.

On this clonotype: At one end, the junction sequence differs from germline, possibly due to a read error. Here the CDR3 reads CTSGTTQTQYF. The CDR3 nucleotides are TGTACCAGCGGGACTACCCAGACCCAGTACTTC. The gene calls are TRBV2 and TRBJ2-5; 7 nucleotides agree with TRBD2. The CDR3 is 11 residues long. Per germline, CDR1 SNHLY and CDR2 FYNNEI.

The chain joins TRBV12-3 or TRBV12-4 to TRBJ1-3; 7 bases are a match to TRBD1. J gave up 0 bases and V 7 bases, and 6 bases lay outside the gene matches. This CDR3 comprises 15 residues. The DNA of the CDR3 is TGTGCCAGCAATAGACAGGGCTTCTCTGGAAACACCATATATTTT. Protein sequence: CASNRQGFSGNTIYF.

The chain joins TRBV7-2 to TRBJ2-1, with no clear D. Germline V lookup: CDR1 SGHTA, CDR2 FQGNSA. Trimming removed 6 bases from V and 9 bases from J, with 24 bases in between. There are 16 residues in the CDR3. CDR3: CASRSPGGALPGEQFF. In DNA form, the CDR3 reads TGTGCCAGCAGGTCCCCCGGCGGAGCCCTTCCTGGTGAGCAGTTCTTC.

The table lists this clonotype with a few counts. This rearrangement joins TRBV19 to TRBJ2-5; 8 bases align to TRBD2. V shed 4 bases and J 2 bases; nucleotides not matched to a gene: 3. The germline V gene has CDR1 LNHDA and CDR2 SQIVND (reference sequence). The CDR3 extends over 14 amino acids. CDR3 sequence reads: CASSSTGGQETQYF. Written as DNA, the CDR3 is TGTGCCAGTAGTAGCACGGGGGGGCAAGAGACCCAGTACTTC. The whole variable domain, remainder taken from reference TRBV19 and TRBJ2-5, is DGGITQSPKYLFRKEGQNVTLSCEQNLNHDAMYWYRQDPGQGLRLIYYSQIVNDFQKGDIAEGYSVSREKKESFPLTVTSAQKNPTAFYLCASSSTGGQETQYFGPGTRLLVL.

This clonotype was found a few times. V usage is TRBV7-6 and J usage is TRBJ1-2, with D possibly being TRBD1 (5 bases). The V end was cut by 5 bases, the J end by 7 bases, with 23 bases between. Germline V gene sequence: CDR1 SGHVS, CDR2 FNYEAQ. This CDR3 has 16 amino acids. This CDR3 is CASSPKVRDVNIGYTF. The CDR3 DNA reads TGTGCCAGCAGCCCTAAAGTCCGGGACGTCAATATTGGCTACACCTTC.

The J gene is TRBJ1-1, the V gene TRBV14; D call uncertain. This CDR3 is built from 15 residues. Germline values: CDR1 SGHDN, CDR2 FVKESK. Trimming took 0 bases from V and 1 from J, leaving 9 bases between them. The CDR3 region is CASSQELGKNTEAFF. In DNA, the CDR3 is TGTGCCAGCAGCCAAGAACTCGGGAAGAACACTGAAGCTTTCTTT.

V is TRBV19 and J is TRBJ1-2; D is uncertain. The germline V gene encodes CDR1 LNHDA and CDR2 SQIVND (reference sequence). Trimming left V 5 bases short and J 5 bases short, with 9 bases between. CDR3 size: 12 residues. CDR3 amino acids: CASSLMGYGYTF. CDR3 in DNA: TGTGCCAGTAGTCTCATGGGTTATGGCTACACCTTC.

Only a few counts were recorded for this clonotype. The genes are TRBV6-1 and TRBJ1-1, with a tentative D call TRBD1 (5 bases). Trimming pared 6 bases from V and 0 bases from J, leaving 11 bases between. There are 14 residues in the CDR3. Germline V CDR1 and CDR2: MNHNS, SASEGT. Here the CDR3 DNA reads TGTGCCAGCAGACCCGGGACTATGAACACTGAAGCTTTCTTT. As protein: CASRPGTMNTEAFF.

CDR3 protein: CASSYEGRGSYNSPLHF. The CDR3 DNA reads TGTGCCAGCAGTTACGAGGGAAGAGGGTCCTATAATTCACCCCTCCACTTT. This chain connects TRBV6-5 to TRBJ1-6; the D is unclear. Between the trimmed V and J ends, which lost 2 bases and 1 base, there was a span of 12 bases. The germline V gene encodes CDR1 MNHEY and CDR2 SVGAGI. The CDR3 contains 17 residues.

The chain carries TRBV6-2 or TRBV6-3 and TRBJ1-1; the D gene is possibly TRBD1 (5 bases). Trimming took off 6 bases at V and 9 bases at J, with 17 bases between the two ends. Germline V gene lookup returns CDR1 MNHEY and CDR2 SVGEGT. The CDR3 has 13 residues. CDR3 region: CASSFDSPFQAFF. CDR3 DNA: TGTGCCAGCAGCTTTGACAGCCCTTTCCAAGCTTTCTTT.

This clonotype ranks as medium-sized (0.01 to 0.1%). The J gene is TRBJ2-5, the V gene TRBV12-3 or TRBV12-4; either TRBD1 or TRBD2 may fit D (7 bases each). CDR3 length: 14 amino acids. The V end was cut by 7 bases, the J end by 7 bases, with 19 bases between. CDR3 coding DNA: TGTGCCAGCACACCTCTAGACAGGGAGGGGACCCAGTACTTC. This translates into CASTPLDREGTQYF.

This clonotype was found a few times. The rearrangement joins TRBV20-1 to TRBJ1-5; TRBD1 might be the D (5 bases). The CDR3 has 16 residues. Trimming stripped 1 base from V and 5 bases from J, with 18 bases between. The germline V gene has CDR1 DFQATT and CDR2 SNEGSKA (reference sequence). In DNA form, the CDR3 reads TGCAGTGCTAGAGTTGGGGGTAGGGGAATATATCAGCCCCAGCATTTT. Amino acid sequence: CSARVGGRGIYQPQHF.

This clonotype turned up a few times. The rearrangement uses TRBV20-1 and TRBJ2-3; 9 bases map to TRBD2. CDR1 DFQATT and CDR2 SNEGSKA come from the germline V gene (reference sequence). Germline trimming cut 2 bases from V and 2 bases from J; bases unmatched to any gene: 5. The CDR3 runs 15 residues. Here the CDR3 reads CSARRPGLATDTQYF. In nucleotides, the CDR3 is TGCAGTGCTAGACGTCCGGGACTAGCCACAGATACGCAGTATTTT.

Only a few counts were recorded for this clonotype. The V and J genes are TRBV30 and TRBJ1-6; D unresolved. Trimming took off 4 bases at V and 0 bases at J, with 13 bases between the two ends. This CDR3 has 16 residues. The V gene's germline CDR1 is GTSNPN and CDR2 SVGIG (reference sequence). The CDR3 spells CAWMFRTSSYNSPLHF. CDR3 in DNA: TGTGCCTGGATGTTCAGGACGAGCTCCTATAATTCACCCCTCCACTTT.

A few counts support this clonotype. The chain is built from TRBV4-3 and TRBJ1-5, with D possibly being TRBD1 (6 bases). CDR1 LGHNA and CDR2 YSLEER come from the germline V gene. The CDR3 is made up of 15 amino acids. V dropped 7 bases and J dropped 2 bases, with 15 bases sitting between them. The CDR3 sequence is CASTLGAGGNQPQHF. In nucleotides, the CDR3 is TGCGCCAGCACCCTAGGGGCAGGGGGCAATCAGCCCCAGCATTTT.

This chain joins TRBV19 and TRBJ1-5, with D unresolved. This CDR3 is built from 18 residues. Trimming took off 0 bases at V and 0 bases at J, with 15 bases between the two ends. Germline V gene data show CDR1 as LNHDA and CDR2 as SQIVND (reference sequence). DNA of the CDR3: TGTGCCAGTAGTATAGATCTATCGGGGTTCCATAGCAATCAGCCCCAGCATTTT. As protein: CASSIDLSGFHSNQPQHF. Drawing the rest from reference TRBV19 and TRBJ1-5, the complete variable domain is DGGITQSPKYLFRKEGQNVTLSCEQNLNHDAMYWYRQDPGQGLRLIYYSQIVNDFQKGDIAEGYSVSREKKESFPLTVTSAQKNPTAFYLCASSIDLSGFHSNQPQHFGDGTRLSIL.

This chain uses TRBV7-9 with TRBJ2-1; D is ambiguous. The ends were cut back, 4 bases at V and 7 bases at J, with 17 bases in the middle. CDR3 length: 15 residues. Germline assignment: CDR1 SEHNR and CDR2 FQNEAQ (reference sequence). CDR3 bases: TGTGCCAGCAGCTCAGAGGACCGTTCTGGGAATGAGCAGTTCTTC. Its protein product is CASSSEDRSGNEQFF. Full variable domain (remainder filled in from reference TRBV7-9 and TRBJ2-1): DTGVSQNPRHKITKRGQNVTFRCDPISEHNRLYWYRQTLGQGPEFLTYFQNEAQLEKSRLLSDRFSAERPKGSFSTLEIQRTEQGDSAMYLCASSSEDRSGNEQFFGPGTRLTVL.

CDR3 in amino acids: CASRPGGRNTEAFF. The CDR3 DNA is TGTGCCAGCAGACCAGGGGGTAGGAACACTGAAGCTTTCTTT. The chain joins TRBV5-4 to TRBJ1-1; 7 nucleotides line up with TRBD1. The CDR3 is 14 residues long. From germline, CDR1 is SGHNT and CDR2 YYREEE (reference sequence). J lost 1 base, V lost 5 bases, and 5 bases had no gene match.

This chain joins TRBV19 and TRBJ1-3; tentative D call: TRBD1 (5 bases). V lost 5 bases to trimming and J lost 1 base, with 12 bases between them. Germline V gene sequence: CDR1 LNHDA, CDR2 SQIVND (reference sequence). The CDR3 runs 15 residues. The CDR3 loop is CASSPDGGSGNTIYF. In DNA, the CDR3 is TGTGCCAGTAGTCCAGATGGGGGGTCTGGAAACACCATATATTTT.

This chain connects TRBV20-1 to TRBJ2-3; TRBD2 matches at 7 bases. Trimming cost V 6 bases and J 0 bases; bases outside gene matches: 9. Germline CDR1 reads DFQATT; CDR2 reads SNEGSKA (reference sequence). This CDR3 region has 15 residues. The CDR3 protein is CSAGGGSGSTDTQYF. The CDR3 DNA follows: TGCAGTGCGGGCGGGGGTAGCGGGAGCACAGATACGCAGTATTTT.